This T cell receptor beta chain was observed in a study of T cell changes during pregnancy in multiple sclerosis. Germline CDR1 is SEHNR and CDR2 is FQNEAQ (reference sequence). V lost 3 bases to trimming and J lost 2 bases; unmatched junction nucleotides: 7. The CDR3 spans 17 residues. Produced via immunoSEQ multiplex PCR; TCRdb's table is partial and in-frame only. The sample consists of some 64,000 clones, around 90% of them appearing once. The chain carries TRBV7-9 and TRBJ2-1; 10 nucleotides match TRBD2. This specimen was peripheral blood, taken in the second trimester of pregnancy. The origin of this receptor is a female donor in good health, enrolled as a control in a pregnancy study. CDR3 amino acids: CASSFPPGTSAYNEQFF. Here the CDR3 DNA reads TGTGCCAGCAGCTTCCCCCCCGGGACTAGCGCCTACAATGAGCAGTTCTTC.